The source of this T cell receptor beta chain is a study of T cells expressing NK-cell markers. Whole-study results and caveats: Evidence did not settle whether expanded NKG2C+ T cell clones targeted HCMV.

As to this clonotype: Its matching antigen is unknown.

The CDR3 spans 13 residues. TCR beta libraries carry UMIs added by 5'RACE template switching. TCRdb reprocessed the 5' RACE reads and keeps a single row for each CDR3 protein, giving no DNA. This sample's table has more than 90,000 distinct CDR3 sequences. Sample: blood T cells: a sorted CD56 or NKG2C T cell subset, CD4+ or CD8+ T cells, or bulk PBMC T cells (not recorded which). The chain couples TRBV12-3 or TRBV12-4 to TRBJ2-3; the D call from TCRdb, TRBD1, cannot be confirmed without DNA. This TCR came from a woman between 18 and 70 years old in good health. This chain's CDR3 is CASIPENTDTQYF.